The 28 T cell receptor beta chains in this list originate from one sample, sequenced in a study of cytomegalovirus exposure and HLA in healthy donors. With 60 Vbeta and 13 Jbeta primers, the PCR was carried out. Repertoires were generated with immunoSEQ multiplex PCR, while TCRdb's copy carries only in-frame clones and drops some. Altogether 110,000 to 150,000 clones are present, approximately 80% being singletons, with the ten largest covering about 3.7%. Sequencing used PBMCs. Receptor source: a male donor in good health and CMV-seronegative.

The chain is built from TRBV7-3 and TRBJ2-5; D is uncertain. This CDR3 has 12 amino acids. Germline assignment: CDR1 SGHTA and CDR2 FQGTGA. V lost 5 bases and J lost 7, with 11 bases in between. The CDR3 DNA reads as TGTGCCAGCAGCCCGGGTTTTTCGACCCAGTACTTC. It codes for CASSPGFSTQYF.

The rearrangement links TRBV6-1 to TRBJ2-7; TRBD1 agrees at 7 bases. Germline values: CDR1 MNHNS, CDR2 SASEGT. CDR3 length: 14 amino acids. The V gene end was trimmed by 7 bases and the J gene end by 1 base; junction bases not matched to a gene: 7. The CDR3 DNA is TGTGCCAGCAACCAGGACAGGTTGTCCTACGAGCAGTACTTC. Its protein product is CASNQDRLSYEQYF.

For this clone: The same CDR3 arises from other DNA sequences in this sample as well. V gene TRBV7-9 combines with J gene TRBJ1-6; TRBD1 matches at 7 bases. J was trimmed by 10 bases and V by 1 base; bases with no gene match: 4. Germline CDR1 and CDR2: SEHNR and FQNEAQ (reference sequence). This CDR3 has 14 amino acids. In DNA form, the CDR3 reads TGTGCCAGCAGCTTAGGACAGGGAGACTCACCCCTCCACTTT. Its protein product is CASSLGQGDSPLHF.

The chain joins TRBV27 to TRBJ2-2, with D tentatively TRBD2 (6 bases). V gave up 0 bases and J gave up 7 bases, with 9 bases separating them. Germline CDR1 reads MNHEY; CDR2 reads SMNVEV (reference sequence). There are 14 residues in the CDR3. The chain's CDR3 is CASSLSPGVGELFF. The CDR3 DNA reads as TGTGCCAGCAGTTTATCTCCGGGGGTCGGGGAGCTGTTTTTT.

The rearrangement uses TRBV5-6 and TRBJ2-3; 7 bases are a match to TRBD2. CDR1 is SGHDT, CDR2 YYEEEE, per germline. Trimming took 3 bases from V and 3 from J; bases not matched to a gene: 7. This CDR3 spans 15 amino acids. Here the CDR3 DNA reads TGTGCCAGCAGCTGGGAGGGCCGGGGAACAGATACGCAGTATTTT. Translating it yields CASSWEGRGTDTQYF.

The rearrangement joins TRBV9 to TRBJ2-2; D is ambiguous. Trimming shortened V by 2 bases and J by 6 bases, and 5 bases separated the two germline ends. Germline lookup yields CDR1 SGDLS and CDR2 YYNGEE. The CDR3 has 12 residues. CDR3 bases: TGTGCCAGCAGCGTCGTCCCCGGGGAGCTGTTTTTT. As protein: CASSVVPGELFF.

V is TRBV7-2 and J is TRBJ1-2; TRBD1 matches at 8 bases. Germline V lookup: CDR1 SGHTA, CDR2 FQGNSA. Trimming removed 3 bases from V and 5 bases from J; junction bases left unmatched: 8. This CDR3 is built from 15 residues. The CDR3 sequence is CASSLSPGGAYGYTF. CDR3 bases: TGTGCCAGCAGCTTGTCCCCAGGGGGCGCATATGGCTACACCTTC.

This clone turned up a few times. The chain has TRBV28 and TRBJ1-1, with unresolved D. The germline CDR1 and CDR2 sequences are MDHEN and SYDVKM. This CDR3 spans 13 amino acids. Deletions cut 7 bases from V and 0 bases from J, with 9 bases between. The CDR3 DNA reads TGTGCCAGCATTGTGGCTTTGAACACTGAAGCTTTCTTT. This gives the protein CASIVALNTEAFF.

The chain links TRBV4-2 to TRBJ2-1, with 10 bases aligning to TRBD1. V lost 4 bases and J lost 9; bases outside the gene matches: 3. The CDR3 contains 13 residues. Germline CDR1 is LGHNA and CDR2 is YNFKEQ. Here the CDR3 reads CASSRGQGSEQFF. The CDR3 DNA is TGTGCCAGCAGCCGGGGACAGGGGTCTGAGCAGTTCTTC.

The chain is built from TRBV19 and TRBJ2-1; possibly TRBD2 for D (6 bases). Trimming removed 7 bases from V and 12 bases from J, with 13 bases in between. The germline V gene encodes CDR1 LNHDA and CDR2 SQIVND (reference sequence). The CDR3 runs 11 residues. The CDR3 reads CASIFPRGQFF. DNA for the CDR3: TGTGCCAGTATCTTTCCGCGGGGGCAGTTCTTC.

In its sample, this clone was seen a few times. V and J are TRBV4-1 and TRBJ1-6; D remains ambiguous. CDR1 is MGHRA, CDR2 YSYEKL, per germline. This CDR3 has 13 amino acids. Trimming took 3 bases from V and 5 from J, leaving 5 bases between them. For the CDR3, the DNA is TGCGCCAGCAGCCATCCGGATAATTCACCCCTCCACTTT. Its protein is CASSHPDNSPLHF.

The genes are TRBV18 and TRBJ1-1; 12 nucleotides match TRBD1. V dropped 2 bases and J dropped 11; count of bases not matched to a gene: 12. The CDR3 extends over 16 amino acids. Germline V CDR1 and CDR2: KGHSH, LQKENI. CDR3 sequence: CASSPSQGGQGALAFF. Written as DNA, the CDR3 is TGTGCCAGCTCACCATCTCAAGGGGGACAGGGGGCACTGGCTTTCTTT.

Notes on this clone: Compared with germline, one end of the junction differs, possibly owing to a read error. The V call is TRBV27, the J call TRBJ2-7; 8 bases agree with TRBD2. The CDR3 runs 12 residues. Germline loops: CDR1 MNHEY, CDR2 SMNVEV (reference sequence). Written as DNA, the CDR3 is TGTGCCAGCAGTCTCCCCCCCGGGAGGGCCTGGTTC. Its translation is CASSLPPGRAWF.

The chain links TRBV9 to TRBJ2-1; TRBD1 matches at 8 bases. Per the germline V gene, CDR1 is SGDLS and CDR2 is YYNGEE. The CDR3 totals 15 residues. With 4 bases clipped from V and 2 bases from J, the junction kept 5 bases outside the gene matches. Written as DNA, the CDR3 is TGTGCCAGCAGCCCACAGGGGGATGCCTACAATGAGCAGTTCTTC. It yields the protein CASSPQGDAYNEQFF.

This clone was seen a single time. The gene calls are TRBV4-1 and TRBJ2-4; TRBD1 is a possible D gene (7 bases). CDR1 is MGHRA, CDR2 YSYEKL, per germline. Trimming stripped 1 base from V and 0 bases from J, with 16 bases between. The CDR3 sequence is 18 residues long. The CDR3 coding sequence is TGCGCCAGCAGCCAAGTAGGAGGGACAGTTTTAGCCAAAAACATTCAGTACTTC. It yields the protein CASSQVGGTVLAKNIQYF.

CDR3 sequence reads: CASSLEQDPYEQYF. DNA of the CDR3: TGTGCCAGCAGCTTGGAACAGGATCCCTACGAGCAGTACTTC. This sequence joins TRBV5-6 and TRBJ2-7, with D perhaps TRBD1 (5 bases). Trimming took 0 bases from V and 2 from J, leaving 9 bases between them. Germline CDR1 is SGHDT and CDR2 is YYEEEE. This CDR3 comprises 14 residues.

The genes are TRBV10-2 and TRBJ2-3; possible D gene TRBD2, 5 bases. The V gene's germline CDR1 is WSHSY and CDR2 SAAADI. The germline V and J ends were trimmed by 2 bases and 0 bases, with 9 bases remaining between them. This CDR3 has 15 residues. The CDR3 sequence: CASSERGTSTDTQYF. CDR3 nucleotide sequence: TGCGCCAGCAGTGAGCGGGGTACTAGCACAGATACGCAGTATTTT.

This clone appeared a few times. This chain's CDR3 is CASSQGFTDTQYF. The CDR3 bases are TGTGCCAGCAGTCAGGGATTCACAGATACGCAGTATTTT. V and J are TRBV27 and TRBJ2-3, with D possibly matching TRBD1 (5 bases). CDR3 length: 13 residues. The germline V gene encodes CDR1 MNHEY and CDR2 SMNVEV (reference sequence). V lost 5 bases, J lost 2 bases, and 8 bases lay in between.

The chain combines TRBV19 with TRBJ1-5; 10 positions agree with TRBD1. The CDR3 sequence is 17 residues long. The V segment lost 5 bases and the J segment 7 bases; nucleotides outside the gene matches: 14. CDR1 and CDR2 (germline): LNHDA, SQIVND (reference sequence). CDR3 nucleotides: TGTGCCAGTAGTGGAGCTTCCGGGACAGGGGCCGGGCAGCCCCAGCATTTT. Translation: CASSGASGTGAGQPQHF.

V and J are TRBV27 and TRBJ2-1; no clear D. Germline V gene lookup returns CDR1 MNHEY and CDR2 SMNVEV (reference sequence). The CDR3 consists of 14 residues. Trimming shortened V by 6 bases and J by 10 bases, and 19 bases separated the two germline ends. The DNA of the CDR3 is TGTGCCAGCAGAGTCGGGTCGCCCAGTAACGAGCAGTTCTTC. Translating it yields CASRVGSPSNEQFF.

The chain uses TRBV5-6 and TRBJ2-2; TRBD1 matches 9 bases. The CDR3 covers 15 residues. Trimming cost V 4 bases and J 7 bases; bases outside gene matches: 8. CDR1 is SGHDT and CDR2 is YYEEEE in the germline V gene. CDR3 in DNA: TGTGCCAGCAGCCAAGGACAGGGGCTTGGCGGGGAGCTGTTTTTT. Translated: CASSQGQGLGGELFF.

The table lists this clone with a count of one. The chain links TRBV5-4 to TRBJ2-4; 12 positions agree with TRBD2. The ends lost 3 bases at V and 6 bases at J; junction bases unmatched: 13. The length of the CDR3 is 18 residues. Germline values: CDR1 SGHNT, CDR2 YYREEE (reference sequence). For the CDR3, the DNA is TGTGCCAGCAGCTCCCTTTTTGGGGCTAGCGGGAGGGTAAACATTCAGTACTTC. Translating it yields CASSSLFGASGRVNIQYF. The full variable domain, its missing parts supplied by reference TRBV5-4 and TRBJ2-4, is ETGVTQSPTHLIKTRGQQVTLRCSSQSGHNTVSWYQQALGQGPQFIFQYYREEENGRGNFPPRFSGLQFPNYSSELNVNALELDDSALYLCASSSLFGASGRVNIQYFGAGTRLSVL.

The chain has TRBV7-9 and TRBJ1-5; 10 bases line up with TRBD1. The germline CDR1 and CDR2 sequences are SEHNR and FQNEAQ (reference sequence). The V segment lost 5 bases and the J segment 5 bases; nucleotides outside the gene matches: 9. The CDR3 extends over 16 amino acids. The CDR3 sequence: CASSGTGQGTHQPQHF. Here the CDR3 DNA reads TGTGCCAGCAGCGGGACGGGACAGGGGACGCATCAGCCCCAGCATTTT.

The chain employs TRBV27 and TRBJ2-7; D is possibly TRBD1 (6 bases). This CDR3 has 17 amino acids. Per the germline V gene, CDR1 is MNHEY and CDR2 is SMNVEV (reference sequence). V was trimmed by 3 bases and J by 0 bases, leaving 18 bases between them. For the CDR3, the DNA is TGTGCCAGCAGTTTTAAAACCGGGACAACAAGCTCCTACGAGCAGTACTTC. Translation: CASSFKTGTTSSYEQYF.

The rearrangement links TRBV7-2 to TRBJ2-5; the D is unclear. The CDR3 extends over 16 amino acids. Germline V CDR1 and CDR2: SGHTA, FQGNSA. Trimming removed 4 bases at V and 7 bases at J, with 22 bases between. The CDR3 DNA reads TGTGCCAGCAGCTATTACTCGACTCTCGTCGACGGGACCCAGTACTTC. As protein: CASSYYSTLVDGTQYF.

The genes are TRBV5-1 and TRBJ2-6, with a tentative D call TRBD1 (6 bases). The CDR3 covers 19 residues. Germline V gene data show CDR1 as SGHRS and CDR2 as YFSETQ. With 4 bases removed from V and 3 bases from J, the gap between germline ends came to 23 bases. The CDR3 protein is CASSQGRLGRGGGANVLTF. The CDR3 bases are TGCGCCAGCAGCCAGGGCCGTTTAGGCAGGGGCGGTGGGGCCAACGTCCTGACTTTC.

Worth noting for this clone: The junction departs from germline at one end; a sequencing error may be responsible. V gene TRBV15 combines with J gene TRBJ1-5; 8 bases are shared with TRBD1. Germline V lookup: CDR1 LNHNV, CDR2 YYDKDF (reference sequence). The CDR3 spans 16 residues. CDR3 loop: CATSRDTGTGPQPQHF. CDR3 sequence (DNA): TGTGCCACCAGCCGAGATACCGGGACAGGTCCTCAGCCCCAGCATTTT.

J is TRBJ1-2 and V is TRBV19; 11 bases align to TRBD1. V gave up 7 bases and J gave up 4 bases; unmatched junction bases: 11. Per germline, CDR1 LNHDA and CDR2 SQIVND (reference sequence). The CDR3 spans 16 residues. For the CDR3, the DNA is TGTGCCAGTACCAAGGACAGGGGGCGACAAGGCTATGGCTACACCTTC. It yields the protein CASTKDRGRQGYGYTF.